This entry features one T cell receptor beta chain sequence. These data originate in a study of shared clonotypes between healthy human individuals. Study-wide context: CD4 naive cells filled three plates per donor, CD4 memory three, CD8 naive two and CD8 memory one.

Nashville, Tennessee was home to all donors, each a Caucasian adult. With V trimmed by 1 base and J by 4 bases, 4 bases remained unmatched. The CDR3 is 14 residues long. The germline CDR1 and CDR2 sequences are SQVTM and ANQGSEA. Researchers ran the assay at a deep level. Only in-frame clones appear in the TCRdb table, and some are missing; sequencing was by immunoSEQ multiplex PCR. The repertoire holds 2 million to 2.5 million clones, with just over 90% as singletons. The sequenced material came from naive CD4+ T cells from PBMCs. Sample subset: CD45RA+ positively selected. This sequence was found in a man between 18 and 35 years old in good health. Some clones in this sample may be carry-over from other donors' samples. The gene calls are TRBV29-1 and TRBJ2-1, with 7 bases that match TRBD1. The chain's CDR3 is CSVEGQGFYNEQFF. CDR3 DNA sequence: TGCAGCGTTGAAGGACAGGGATTTTACAATGAGCAGTTCTTC.